This entry features one T cell receptor (beta chain) sequence. Its cognate antigen is unknown. V shed 8 bases and J 1 base; nucleotides not matched to a gene: 5. The CDR3 contains 14 residues. The germline CDR1 and CDR2 sequences are LNHNV and YYDKDF (reference sequence). The record originates from a study of pediatric ulcerative colitis. Study conclusions and caveats: Two patients' blood samples yielded substantially fewer templates.

Up to 500,000 reads were sequenced per sample. Assay used: immunoSEQ multiplex PCR; TCRdb lists only in-frame clones, some missing. The sample has around 61,000 clones; 80% to 90% are singletons. Sequenced material: blood. The chain has TRBV15 and TRBJ1-1, with 9 bases matching TRBD1. The clonotype comes from a boy aged 10-17 years with severe ulcerative colitis. CDR3 residues: CATGTGGSNTEAFF. Here the CDR3 DNA reads TGTGCCACCGGAACAGGGGGCTCGAACACTGAAGCTTTCTTT.